The rows below give T cell receptor beta chains drawn from one sample of a study of shared clonotypes between healthy human individuals. Measured with immunoSEQ multiplex PCR; TCRdb has only the in-frame clones, and not every one. This sample has some 1.5 million clones; about 98% occur once, and the top ten carry around 0.45%. Material for sequencing was naive CD4+ T cells sorted from blood. The receptor set was obtained from a man between 25 and 39 years old in good health. CDR3s include the opening cysteine and the closing phenylalanine or tryptophan. Each record gives: clone size, D gene, J gene, V gene, CDR3 protein, CDR3 DNA. The D gene is left open where the match is weak. Not every row has a clone size; where given, it reads once, few, many or a size class.

size: NA
D: NA
J: TRBJ2-7
V: TRBV6-5
CDR3: CASRMGRSSYEQYF
DNA: TGTGCCAGCAGGATGGGCAGAAGCTCCTACGAGCAGTACTTC

size: NA
D: NA
J: TRBJ2-1
V: TRBV30
CDR3: CAWSGSSYNEQFF
DNA: TGTGCCTGGAGTGGGAGCTCCTACAATGAGCAGTTCTTC

size: once
D: NA
J: TRBJ1-2
V: TRBV28
CDR3: CASSPVRGGLGGYTF
DNA: TGTGCCAGCAGCCCTGTTCGCGGGGGGCTCGGGGGCTACACCTTC

size: NA
D: NA
J: TRBJ2-7
V: TRBV27
CDR3: CATTKDYEQYF
DNA: TGTGCCACGACAAAGGACTACGAGCAGTACTTC

size: NA
D: NA
J: TRBJ1-5
V: TRBV7-9
CDR3: CASSLDAPHSNQPQHF
DNA: TGTGCCAGCAGCTTAGATGCACCTCATAGCAATCAGCCCCAGCATTTT

size: NA
D: TRBD1
J: TRBJ2-5
V: TRBV5-4
CDR3: CASSSEDREETQYF
DNA: TGTGCCAGCAGCTCGGAGGACAGGGAAGAGACCCAGTACTTC

size: NA
D: TRBD1
J: TRBJ1-1
V: TRBV2
CDR3: CASSQTGGSTEAFF
DNA: TGTGCCAGCAGTCAAACAGGGGGATCCACTGAAGCTTTCTTT

size: NA
D: NA
J: TRBJ2-7
V: TRBV6-4
CDR3: CASSDGTPVLSPDYEQYF
DNA: TGTGCCAGCAGTGACGGCACTCCCGTTCTCAGTCCGGATTACGAGCAGTACTTC

size: NA
D: NA
J: TRBJ1-1
V: TRBV11-3
CDR3: CASSSRMNTEAFF
DNA: TGTGCCAGCAGCTCCCGTATGAACACTGAAGCTTTCTTT

size: NA
D: TRBD1
J: TRBJ1-4
V: TRBV25-1
CDR3: CASSDPGGTNEKLFF
DNA: TGTGCCAGCAGTGACCCAGGGGGCACTAATGAAAAACTGTTTTTT

size: NA
D: NA
J: TRBJ1-2
V: TRBV7-9
CDR3: CASSLNLAPVRGGYTF
DNA: TGTGCCAGCAGCTTAAACCTAGCTCCGGTTCGAGGGGGCTACACCTTC

size: once
D: TRBD2
J: TRBJ2-1
V: TRBV29-1
CDR3: CSVDQLAGGPNEQFF
DNA: TGCAGCGTAGACCAACTAGCGGGAGGGCCCAATGAGCAGTTCTTC

size: NA
D: NA
J: TRBJ2-3
V: TRBV4-3
CDR3: CASSQIGDTQYF
DNA: TGCGCCAGCAGCCAGATCGGAGATACGCAGTATTTT

size: NA
D: TRBD1
J: TRBJ2-5
V: TRBV5-1
CDR3: CASSLGDRAQETQYF
DNA: TGCGCCAGCAGCTTGGGGGACAGGGCGCAAGAGACCCAGTACTTC

size: NA
D: NA
J: TRBJ2-6
V: TRBV7-8
CDR3: CASSFKSGANVLTF
DNA: TGTGCCAGCAGCTTTAAATCTGGGGCCAACGTCCTGACTTTC

size: NA
D: NA
J: TRBJ2-5
V: TRBV29-1
CDR3: CSVSSPVQETQYF
DNA: TGCAGCGTTTCATCTCCAGTCCAAGAGACCCAGTACTTC

size: NA
D: NA
J: TRBJ2-3
V: TRBV20-1
CDR3: CSAANTDTQYF
DNA: TGCAGTGCCGCAAACACAGATACGCAGTATTTT

size: NA
D: NA
J: TRBJ2-7
V: TRBV13
CDR3: CASSLMDGTGSYEQYF
DNA: TGTGCCAGCAGCTTGATGGATGGGACGGGCTCCTACGAGCAGTACTTC

size: NA
D: TRBD1
J: TRBJ1-1
V: TRBV5-1
CDR3: CASSSTGQQRTEAFF
DNA: TGCGCCAGCAGCTCGACGGGACAGCAGCGCACTGAAGCTTTCTTT

size: NA
D: NA
J: TRBJ1-3
V: TRBV25-1
CDR3: CASSSQVSGNTIYF
DNA: TGTGCCAGCAGTAGTCAGGTCTCTGGAAACACCATATATTTT

size: NA
D: TRBD2
J: TRBJ2-1
V: TRBV11-3
CDR3: CASSLVDLGTSGHNEQFF
DNA: TGTGCCAGCAGCTTAGTCGACTTGGGGACTAGCGGCCACAATGAGCAGTTCTTC

size: NA
D: TRBD1
J: TRBJ2-1
V: TRBV6-1
CDR3: CASSGDSLDEQFF
DNA: TGTGCCAGCAGTGGGGACAGTCTCGATGAGCAGTTCTTC

size: NA
D: NA
J: TRBJ2-7
V: TRBV15
CDR3: CATSRGLQLFREDYEQYF
DNA: TGTGCCACCAGCAGAGGTCTTCAACTCTTCCGGGAAGACTACGAGCAGTACTTC

size: NA
D: TRBD1
J: TRBJ1-2
V: TRBV2
CDR3: CASSEAHQGADGYTF
DNA: TGTGCCAGCAGTGAAGCGCATCAGGGGGCGGATGGCTACACCTTC

size: NA
D: TRBD1
J: TRBJ2-7
V: TRBV10-2
CDR3: CASSSDRISYEQYF
DNA: TGCGCCAGCAGCTCGGACAGGATCTCCTACGAGCAGTACTTC

size: NA
D: NA
J: TRBJ2-5
V: TRBV7-2
CDR3: CASSLWLTDRGETQYF
DNA: TGTGCCAGCAGCTTGTGGCTGACTGACAGAGGAGAGACCCAGTACTTC

size: NA
D: NA
J: TRBJ1-4
V: TRBV9
CDR3: CASQEGPNEKLFF
DNA: TGTGCCAGCCAGGAAGGCCCCAATGAAAAACTGTTTTTT

size: NA
D: NA
J: TRBJ2-7
V: TRBV5-8
CDR3: CASSFDGEIGYEQYF
DNA: TGTGCCAGCAGCTTCGACGGGGAGATTGGCTACGAGCAGTACTTC

size: NA
D: NA
J: TRBJ1-2
V: TRBV6-6
CDR3: CASRGGGRNFDYGYTF
DNA: TGTGCCAGCAGAGGAGGGGGTCGCAACTTCGACTATGGCTACACCTTC

size: NA
D: NA
J: TRBJ2-1
V: TRBV18
CDR3: CASSPPLGWDANNEQFF
DNA: TGTGCCAGCTCACCACCGCTAGGATGGGACGCGAACAATGAGCAGTTCTTC